These 27 T cell receptor beta chains were all obtained from the same sample, sequenced in a study of shared clonotypes between healthy human individuals. The table came from immunoSEQ multiplex PCR; TCRdb's copy has only in-frame clones and leaves some out. Here the sample spans some 2.3 million clones, more than 80% being singletons. The sample comprised naive CD4+ T cells from PBMCs. Subset here: CD45RA+ positively selected. The source of these receptors is a man between 18 and 35 years old in good health. Some clones in this sample may be carry-over from other donors' samples.

This clone has a single count. The chain recombines TRBV10-3 with TRBJ2-1; D remains unclear. In germline, CDR1 is ENHRY, CDR2 SYGVKD. The length of the CDR3 is 14 residues. Trimming cost V 5 bases and J 0 bases, with 8 bases left between them. CDR3 in amino acids: CAISPSTSYNEQFF. In DNA, the CDR3 is TGTGCCATCAGTCCATCTACCTCCTACAATGAGCAGTTCTTC.

J is TRBJ2-3 and V is TRBV7-9; D unclear. Germline-derived CDR1 and CDR2 are SEHNR and FQNEAQ (reference sequence). The CDR3 is 17 residues long. The ends were cut back, 4 bases at V and 4 bases at J, with 21 bases in the middle. CDR3 nucleotides: TGTGCCAGCAGCTACCACCTAGGGCCCGTCAGTCCAGATACGCAGTATTTT. Translated: CASSYHLGPVSPDTQYF. Variable domain in full (rest from reference TRBV7-9 and TRBJ2-3): DTGVSQNPRHKITKRGQNVTFRCDPISEHNRLYWYRQTLGQGPEFLTYFQNEAQLEKSRLLSDRFSAERPKGSFSTLEIQRTEQGDSAMYLCASSYHLGPVSPDTQYFGPGTRLTVL.

The chain employs TRBV5-4 and TRBJ2-3; D is perhaps TRBD1 (6 bases). In germline, CDR1 is SGHNT, CDR2 YYREEE (reference sequence). Trimming pared 5 bases from V and 6 bases from J, leaving 16 bases between. The CDR3 contains 14 residues. The DNA of the CDR3 is TGTGCCAGCAGAAGGGGGTCCTCCTACGATACGCAGTATTTT. It specifies CASRRGSSYDTQYF.

This sequence joins TRBV5-1 and TRBJ1-2, with 10 bases matching TRBD1. Germline V gene data show CDR1 as SGHRS and CDR2 as YFSETQ. This CDR3 comprises 16 residues. The trim removed 4 bases at V and 6 bases at J, leaving 12 bases unmatched. The CDR3 loop is CASSQTGGGVPDGYTF. The CDR3 DNA is TGCGCCAGCAGCCAGACAGGGGGCGGTGTGCCCGATGGCTACACCTTC.

The V and J genes are TRBV6-1 and TRBJ2-7; D remains unclear. V dropped 2 bases and J dropped 2 bases, with 10 bases sitting between them. The CDR3 has 14 residues. CDR1 MNHNS and CDR2 SASEGT come from the germline V gene. The CDR3 region has the DNA TGTGCCAGCAGTGAAATTGGGCGACCCTACGAGCAGTACTTC. Encoded protein: CASSEIGRPYEQYF.

V gene TRBV2 combines with J gene TRBJ2-5, with 11 positions matching TRBD2. The trim removed 7 bases at V and 5 bases at J, leaving 6 bases unmatched. CDR3 length: 14 residues. Germline values: CDR1 SNHLY, CDR2 FYNNEI. The CDR3 DNA reads TGTGCCAGCACCCCGGGACTAGCGGTGGAGACCCAGTACTTC. Its protein product is CASTPGLAVETQYF.

J is TRBJ1-1 and V is TRBV6-5; D is ambiguous. Germline V gene data show CDR1 as MNHEY and CDR2 as SVGAGI. The CDR3 consists of 14 residues. V lost 7 bases to trimming and J lost 0 bases, with 12 bases between them. The CDR3 DNA sequence: TGTGCCAGCATCAAGGACGGCCTGAACACTGAAGCTTTCTTT. Its translation: CASIKDGLNTEAFF.

The V and J genes are TRBV27 and TRBJ2-5; D perhaps matches TRBD1 (7 bases). Germline V gene lookup returns CDR1 MNHEY and CDR2 SMNVEV (reference sequence). Trimming pared 6 bases from V and 5 bases from J, leaving 16 bases between. This CDR3 comprises 14 residues. Here the CDR3 DNA reads TGTGCCAGCAGGAAGGGGGCAGGGGGGGAGACCCAGTACTTC. Its protein product is CASRKGAGGETQYF.

Only one count was recorded for this clone. The chain uses TRBV13 and TRBJ2-7, with 11 bases identical to TRBD1. V shed 5 bases and J 4 bases; nucleotides not matched to a gene: 7. CDR3 length: 15 residues. Germline V gives CDR1 PRHDT, CDR2 FYEKMQ (reference sequence). The CDR3 here is CASSPPGQGDYEQYF. The CDR3 coding sequence is TGTGCCAGCAGCCCCCCGGGACAGGGGGATTACGAGCAGTACTTC.

The chain links TRBV7-2 to TRBJ1-5; D gene uncertain. This CDR3 comprises 15 residues. Germline lookup yields CDR1 SGHTA and CDR2 FQGNSA. V gave up 1 base and J gave up 1 base, with 8 bases separating them. This chain's CDR3 is CASSLGGESNQPQHF. The CDR3, as DNA: TGTGCCAGCAGCTTAGGCGGGGAGAGCAATCAGCCCCAGCATTTT.

The rearrangement uses TRBV2 and TRBJ1-3; TRBD1 is a possible D gene (6 bases). The CDR3 has 16 amino acids. Per the germline V gene, CDR1 is SNHLY and CDR2 is FYNNEI. Deletions cut 2 bases from V and 0 bases from J, with 11 bases between. Here the CDR3 reads CASSERRGSSGNTIYF. The CDR3 nucleotides read TGTGCCAGCAGTGAAAGAAGGGGGAGCTCTGGAAACACCATATATTTT.

The chain combines TRBV30 with TRBJ2-5, with 9 bases lining up with TRBD1. This CDR3 has 14 residues. Looked up from germline, CDR1 is GTSNPN and CDR2 is SVGIG (reference sequence). Losses at the gene ends were 8 bases for V and 5 bases for J; bases not matched to a gene: 12. CDR3 coding DNA: TGTGCCGGAGGACAGGGGCTGGTCGAGGAGACCCAGTACTTC. The encoded protein is CAGGQGLVEETQYF.

This chain uses TRBV6-1 with TRBJ1-5; D might be TRBD1 (5 bases). The CDR3 contains 15 residues. Germline V gene data show CDR1 as MNHNS and CDR2 as SASEGT. V was cut by 5 bases and J by 6 bases, with 17 bases left in between. The DNA for the CDR3 is TGTGCCAGCAGTCCCGGGGGGGGGTTGAGTCAGCCCCAGCATTTT. As protein: CASSPGGGLSQPQHF.

J is TRBJ2-7 and V is TRBV1; TRBD2 is taken as the D call from the table, unchecked against the DNA. TRBV1 is tagged as a pseudogene. The CDR3 spans 17 residues. The CDR3 region is CTSSPPSRATDHYEQYF. CDR3 in DNA: TGCACCAGCAGCCCTCCCTCGAGGGCCACCGACCACTACGAGCAGTACTTC.

CDR3 region: CASSKGLSYNEQFF. The CDR3 nucleotides read TGTGCCAGCAGCAAGGGACTATCCTACAATGAGCAGTTCTTC. The chain employs TRBV7-9 and TRBJ2-1, with TRBD2 matching 7 bases. J gave up 1 base and V 5 bases, and 2 bases lay outside the gene matches. This CDR3 is built from 14 residues. The V gene's germline CDR1 is SEHNR and CDR2 FQNEAQ (reference sequence).

CDR3 region: CASSSLVASGNGGYNEQFF. For the CDR3, the DNA is TGCGCCAGCAGCTCCCTGGTCGCTAGCGGGAATGGCGGCTACAATGAGCAGTTCTTC. This chain connects TRBV5-1 to TRBJ2-1, with TRBD2 identical over 9 bases. Germline lookup yields CDR1 SGHRS and CDR2 YFSETQ. The CDR3 sequence is 19 residues long. V lost 3 bases, J lost 3 bases, and 16 bases stayed unmatched.

The V gene is TRBV19, the J gene TRBJ1-3; D call uncertain. V was cut by 4 bases and J by 1 base, with 11 bases left in between. Germline V lookup: CDR1 LNHDA, CDR2 SQIVND (reference sequence). CDR3 size: 15 residues. CDR3 region: CASSNGEGSGNTIYF. The CDR3 DNA reads as TGTGCCAGTAGTAACGGGGAAGGATCTGGAAACACCATATATTTT.

Details on this clone: This specimen includes other DNA sequences encoding the same CDR3. J is TRBJ1-5 and V is TRBV18; 7 bases agree with TRBD1. CDR1 KGHSH and CDR2 LQKENI come from the germline V gene. The V segment lost 4 bases and the J segment 4 bases; nucleotides outside the gene matches: 1. The CDR3 has 13 amino acids. The CDR3 region is CASSQDRNQPQHF. CDR3 DNA sequence: TGTGCCAGCTCACAGGACAGGAATCAGCCCCAGCATTTT.

This clone was seen a few times. This chain uses TRBV30 with TRBJ1-3; no clear D gene. The length of the CDR3 is 13 residues. Germline V gives CDR1 GTSNPN, CDR2 SVGIG (reference sequence). Deletions cut 4 bases from V and 0 bases from J, with 7 bases between. CDR3 protein: CAWTPSSGNTIYF. The CDR3 DNA reads as TGTGCCTGGACCCCATCCTCTGGAAACACCATATATTTT. Based on the CDR3 plus reference TRBV30 and TRBJ1-3, the full variable domain is SQTIHQWPATLVQPVGSPLSLECTVEGTSNPNLYWYRQAAGRGLQLLFYSVGIGQISSEVPQNLSASRPQDRQFILSSKKLLLSDSGFYLCAWTPSSGNTIYFGEGSWLTVV.

This sequence joins TRBV9 and TRBJ2-7; 7 bases map to TRBD2. J gave up 0 bases and V 6 bases, and 6 bases lay outside the gene matches. The CDR3 length is 14 residues. CDR1 and CDR2 (germline): SGDLS, YYNGEE. The CDR3 protein is CASTTSVDSYEQYF. In DNA form, the CDR3 reads TGTGCCAGCACCACTAGCGTCGACTCCTACGAGCAGTACTTC.

The J gene is TRBJ2-7, the V gene TRBV12-5; D is perhaps TRBD2 (6 bases). The CDR3 loop spans 15 amino acids. V was cut by 1 base and J by 4 bases, with 14 bases left in between. From germline, CDR1 is LGHNT and CDR2 FRNRAP. The CDR3 spells CASGLATGTAYEQYF. For the CDR3, the DNA is TGTGCTAGTGGTTTGGCAACCGGGACTGCTTACGAGCAGTACTTC.

The genes are TRBV5-1 and TRBJ2-7, with TRBD1 identical over 7 bases. The CDR3 is 12 amino acids. V lost 5 bases, J lost 5 bases, and 4 bases stayed unmatched. From germline, CDR1 is SGHRS and CDR2 YFSETQ. CDR3 region: CASRNDRDEQYF. The DNA for the CDR3 is TGCGCCAGCAGGAACGACAGGGACGAGCAGTACTTC.

As concerns this clone: The same CDR3 can be traced to other DNA sequences in this sample. The V and J genes are TRBV10-3 and TRBJ2-7, with D unclear. Trimming cost V 6 bases and J 2 bases, with 8 bases left between them. This CDR3 comprises 12 residues. Germline CDR1 is ENHRY and CDR2 is SYGVKD. CDR3 DNA: TGTGCCATCAGCGACGGAACCTACGAGCAGTACTTC. Amino acid sequence: CAISDGTYEQYF.

The V and J genes are TRBV6-1 and TRBJ2-5; 7 positions agree with TRBD1. Germline trimming cut 8 bases from V and 9 bases from J; bases unmatched to any gene: 12. This CDR3 has 13 residues. The germline V gene encodes CDR1 MNHNS and CDR2 SASEGT. CDR3 DNA: TGTGCCAGCCATCAGGGGGACCGGTCGGCCCAGTACTTC. Translating gives CASHQGDRSAQYF.

As to this clone: Other DNA sequences from this sample encode an identical CDR3 as well. The chain combines TRBV19 with TRBJ1-1; maybe TRBD1 (5 bases). Per the germline V gene, CDR1 is LNHDA and CDR2 is SQIVND (reference sequence). Trimming pared 1 base from V and 5 bases from J, leaving 8 bases between. The CDR3 spans 13 residues. DNA of the CDR3: TGTGCCAGTAGTATAGCGGGGGGTACTGAAGCTTTCTTT. This sequence encodes CASSIAGGTEAFF.

This clone has only one observation. An end of the junction does not agree with germline; a read error may underlie this. This chain links TRBV28 with TRBJ2-7; TRBD2 is a possible D gene (6 bases). Germline lookup yields CDR1 MDHEN and CDR2 SYDVKM. This CDR3 contains 12 residues. The CDR3 here is CASSLSLGGTNF. The CDR3 DNA sequence: TGTGCCAGCAGTTTATCTCTGGGGGGTACGAACTTC.

The V call is TRBV6-5, the J call TRBJ2-1, with a tentative D call TRBD1 (6 bases). The CDR3 sequence is 13 residues long. The germline V gene encodes CDR1 MNHEY and CDR2 SVGAGI. V was shortened by 6 bases and J by 2 bases, with 8 bases between the two germline ends. The CDR3 DNA reads as TGTGCCAGCAGAAAGGGGGCCTACAATGAGCAGTTCTTC. Translating gives CASRKGAYNEQFF.